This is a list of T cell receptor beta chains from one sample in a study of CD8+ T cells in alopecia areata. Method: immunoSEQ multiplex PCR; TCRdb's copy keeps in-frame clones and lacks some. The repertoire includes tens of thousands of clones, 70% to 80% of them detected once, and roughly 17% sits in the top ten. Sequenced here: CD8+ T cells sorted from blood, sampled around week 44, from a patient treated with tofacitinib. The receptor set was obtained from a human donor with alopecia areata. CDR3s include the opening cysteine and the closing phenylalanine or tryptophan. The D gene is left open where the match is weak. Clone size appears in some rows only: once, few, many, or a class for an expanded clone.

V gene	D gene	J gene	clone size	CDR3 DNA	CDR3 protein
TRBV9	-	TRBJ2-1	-	TGTGCCAGCAGCGTAGACACGGGGCCCGGACAAAGCTCCTACAATGAGCAGTTCTTC	CASSVDTGPGQSSYNEQFF
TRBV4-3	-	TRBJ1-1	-	TGCGCCAGCAGCCAAGGATTAGGGGCGGCCACTGAAGCTTTCTTT	CASSQGLGAATEAFF
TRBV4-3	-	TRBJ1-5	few	TGCGCCAGCAGCCAAGATTTCTCCGTGGGGAGCAATCAGCCCCAGCATTTT	CASSQDFSVGSNQPQHF
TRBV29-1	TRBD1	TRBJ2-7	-	TGCAGCGTCGCCGGGACAGTAACCTCCTACGAGCAGTACTTC	CSVAGTVTSYEQYF
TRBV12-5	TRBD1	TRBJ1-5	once	TGTGCTAGTGGTTTGGTACAGACAGGGGGCACTAATCAGCCCCAGCATTTT	CASGLVQTGGTNQPQHF
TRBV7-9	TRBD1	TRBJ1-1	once	TGTGCCAGCAGCTTATGGTCAATTCGGGGACAGGATGACGATGAAGCTTTCTTT	CASSLWSIRGQDDDEAFF
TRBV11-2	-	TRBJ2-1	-	TGTGCCAGCAGCTTAGGGGGACCCTCCTACAATGAGCAGTTCTTC	CASSLGGPSYNEQFF
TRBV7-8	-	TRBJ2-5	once	TGTGCCAGCAGCTTAGAGGGTGCCCAAGAGACCCAGTACTTC	CASSLEGAQETQYF
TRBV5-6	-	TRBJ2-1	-	TGTGCCAGCAGCGCTGGCACACAGGAGCAGTTCTTC	CASSAGTQEQFF
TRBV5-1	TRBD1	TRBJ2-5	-	TGCGCCAGCAGCTTAGGGACAGGGGGCGAGACCCAGTACTTC	CASSLGTGGETQYF